The TCR beta chain described here comes from a study of blood T cell repertoires in COVID-19. Study context: T cells, B-cell-depleted T cells, or PBMCs supplied cDNA or gDNA.

V lost 5 bases and J lost 6; bases outside the gene matches: 9. The CDR3 runs to 15 residues. The germline V gene has CDR1 SGHTA and CDR2 FQGTGA. Clones were sequenced by immunoSEQ multiplex PCR, and TCRdb holds only the in-frame ones, with some missing. The sample holds 100,000 to 150,000 clones; about 86% are singletons and the top ten take under 6%. This clone was observed a few times. Sequenced material: peripheral blood. The TCR comes from an older man with active or convalescent COVID-19. This sequence joins TRBV7-3 and TRBJ2-3; 9 positions match TRBD2. As DNA, the CDR3 is TGTGCCAGCAGCCCGTTTGCGGGGGGGTTGGATACGCAGTATTTT. Translating gives CASSPFAGGLDTQYF.